This T cell receptor (beta chain) derives from a study of blood T cell repertoires in COVID-19. Study in general: The study drew acute and convalescent COVID-19 samples from the United States, Italy and Spain. Sample material is recorded as cDNA or gDNA derived from T cells, B-cell-depleted T cells, or PBMCs.

Profiled with immunoSEQ multiplex PCR; TCRdb holds only in-frame clones, not every one. The profile shows fewer than 250,000 clones, 88% of them singletons. Trimming took 3 bases from V and 9 from J, leaving 16 bases between them. The CDR3 has 14 amino acids. The germline V gene has CDR1 LGHDT and CDR2 YNNKEL (reference sequence). Source material: peripheral blood. The chain links TRBV3-1 (or the pseudogene TRBV3-2) to TRBJ2-3; D might be TRBD2 (7 bases). The clonotype originates from a woman aged 60-75 years with acute or convalescent COVID-19. DNA for the CDR3: TGTGCCAGCAGCCAGGGGGCCGCGGGGGTGACGCAGTATTTT. This translates into CASSQGAAGVTQYF.